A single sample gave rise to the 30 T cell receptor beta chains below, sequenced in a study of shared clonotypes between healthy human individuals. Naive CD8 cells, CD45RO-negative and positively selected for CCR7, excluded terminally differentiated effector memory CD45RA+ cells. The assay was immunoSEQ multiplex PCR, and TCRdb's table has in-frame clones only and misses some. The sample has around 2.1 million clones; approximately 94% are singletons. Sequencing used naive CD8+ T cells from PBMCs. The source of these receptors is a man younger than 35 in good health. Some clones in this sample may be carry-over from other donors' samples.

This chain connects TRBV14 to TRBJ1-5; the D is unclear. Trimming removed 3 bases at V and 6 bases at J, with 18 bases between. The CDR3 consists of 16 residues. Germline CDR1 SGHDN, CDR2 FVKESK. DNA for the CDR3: TGTGCCAGCAGCCAGGATTGGCAGGATGGTTGTCAGCCCCAGCATTTT. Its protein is CASSQDWQDGCQPQHF.

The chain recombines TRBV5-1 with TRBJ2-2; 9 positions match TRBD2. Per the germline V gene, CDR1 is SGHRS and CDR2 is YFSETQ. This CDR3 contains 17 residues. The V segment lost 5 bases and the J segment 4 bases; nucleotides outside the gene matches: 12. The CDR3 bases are TGCGCCAGCAGAATTCCAGTTAGCGGGAGAAGCACCGGGGAGCTGTTTTTT. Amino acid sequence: CASRIPVSGRSTGELFF.

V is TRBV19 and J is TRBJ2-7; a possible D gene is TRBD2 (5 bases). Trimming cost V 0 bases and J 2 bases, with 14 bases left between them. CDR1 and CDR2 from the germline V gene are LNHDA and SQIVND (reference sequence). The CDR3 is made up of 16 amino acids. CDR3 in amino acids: CASSIDLRTPTYEQYF. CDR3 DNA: TGTGCCAGTAGTATAGATCTCCGGACTCCAACCTACGAGCAGTACTTC.

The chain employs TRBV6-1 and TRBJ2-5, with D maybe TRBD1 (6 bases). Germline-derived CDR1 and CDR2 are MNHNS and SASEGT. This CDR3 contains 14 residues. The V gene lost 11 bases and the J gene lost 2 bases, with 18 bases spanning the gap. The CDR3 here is CAHTRPDRQETQYF. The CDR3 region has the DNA TGTGCCCACACCCGACCCGACAGGCAAGAGACCCAGTACTTC.

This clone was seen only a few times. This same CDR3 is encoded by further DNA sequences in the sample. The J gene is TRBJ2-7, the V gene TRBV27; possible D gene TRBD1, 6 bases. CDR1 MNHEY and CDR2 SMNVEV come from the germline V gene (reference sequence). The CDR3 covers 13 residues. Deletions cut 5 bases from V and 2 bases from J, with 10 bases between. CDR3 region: CASSLGQTYEQYF. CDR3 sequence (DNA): TGTGCCAGCAGTCTTGGACAGACCTACGAGCAGTACTTC.

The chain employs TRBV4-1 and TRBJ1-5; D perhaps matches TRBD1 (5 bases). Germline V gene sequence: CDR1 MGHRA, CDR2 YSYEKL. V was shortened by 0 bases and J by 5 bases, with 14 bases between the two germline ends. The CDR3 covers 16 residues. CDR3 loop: CASSQDPPGNHQPQHF. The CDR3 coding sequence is TGCGCCAGCAGCCAAGATCCTCCAGGGAACCATCAGCCCCAGCATTTT.

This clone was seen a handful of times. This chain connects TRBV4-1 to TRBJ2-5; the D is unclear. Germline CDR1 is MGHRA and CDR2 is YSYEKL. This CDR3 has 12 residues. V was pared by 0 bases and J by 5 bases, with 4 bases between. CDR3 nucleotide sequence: TGCGCCAGCAGCCAAGATTGGGAGACCCAGTACTTC. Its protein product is CASSQDWETQYF.

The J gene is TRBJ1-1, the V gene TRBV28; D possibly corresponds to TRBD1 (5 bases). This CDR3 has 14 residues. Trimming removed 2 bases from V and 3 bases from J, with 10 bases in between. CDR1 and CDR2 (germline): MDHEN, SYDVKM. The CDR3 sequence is CASSLQGEDTEAFF. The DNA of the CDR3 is TGTGCCAGCAGTTTACAGGGAGAGGACACTGAAGCTTTCTTT. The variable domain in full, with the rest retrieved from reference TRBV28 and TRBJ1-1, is DVKVTQSSRYLVKRTGEKVFLECVQDMDHENMFWYRQDPGLGLRLIYFSYDVKMKEKGDIPEGYSVSREKKERFSLILESASTNQTSMYLCASSLQGEDTEAFFGQGTRLTVV.

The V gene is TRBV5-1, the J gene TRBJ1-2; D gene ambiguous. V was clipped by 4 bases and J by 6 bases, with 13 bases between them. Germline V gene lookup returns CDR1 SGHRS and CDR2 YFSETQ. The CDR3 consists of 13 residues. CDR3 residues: CASSGPVSHGYTF. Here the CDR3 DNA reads TGCGCCAGCAGCGGGCCAGTTTCTCATGGCTACACCTTC.

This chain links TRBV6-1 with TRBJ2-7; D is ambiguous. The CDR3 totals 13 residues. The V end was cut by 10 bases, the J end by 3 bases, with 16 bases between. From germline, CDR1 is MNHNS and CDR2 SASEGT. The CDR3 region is CAINWADGYEQYF. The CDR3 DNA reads TGTGCCATAAACTGGGCTGATGGCTACGAGCAGTACTTC.

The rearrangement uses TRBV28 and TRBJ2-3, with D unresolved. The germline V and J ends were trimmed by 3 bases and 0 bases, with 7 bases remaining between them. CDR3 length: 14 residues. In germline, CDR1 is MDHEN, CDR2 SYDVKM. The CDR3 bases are TGTGCCAGCAGTTTCGGAACTAGCACAGATACGCAGTATTTT. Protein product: CASSFGTSTDTQYF. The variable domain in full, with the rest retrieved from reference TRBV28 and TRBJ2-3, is DVKVTQSSRYLVKRTGEKVFLECVQDMDHENMFWYRQDPGLGLRLIYFSYDVKMKEKGDIPEGYSVSREKKERFSLILESASTNQTSMYLCASSFGTSTDTQYFGPGTRLTVL.

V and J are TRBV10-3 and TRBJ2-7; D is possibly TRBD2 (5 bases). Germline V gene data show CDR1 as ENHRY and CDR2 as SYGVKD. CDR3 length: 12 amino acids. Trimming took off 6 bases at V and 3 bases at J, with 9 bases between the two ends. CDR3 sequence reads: CAIRDSVYEQYF. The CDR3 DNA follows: TGTGCCATCAGGGACTCTGTCTACGAGCAGTACTTC.

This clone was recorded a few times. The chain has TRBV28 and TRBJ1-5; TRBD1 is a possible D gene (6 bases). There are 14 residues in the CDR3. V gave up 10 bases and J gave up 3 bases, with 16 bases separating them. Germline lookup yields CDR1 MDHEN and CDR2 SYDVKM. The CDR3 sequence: CATNQGNPNQPQHF. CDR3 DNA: TGTGCCACCAACCAGGGGAACCCCAATCAGCCCCAGCATTTT.

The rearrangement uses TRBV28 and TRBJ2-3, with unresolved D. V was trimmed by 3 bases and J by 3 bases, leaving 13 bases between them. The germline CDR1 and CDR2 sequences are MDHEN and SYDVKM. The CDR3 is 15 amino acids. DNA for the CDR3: TGTGCCAGCAGTTTGGATCTGGGCCAGACAGATACGCAGTATTTT. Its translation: CASSLDLGQTDTQYF. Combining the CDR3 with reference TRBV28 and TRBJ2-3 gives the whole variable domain DVKVTQSSRYLVKRTGEKVFLECVQDMDHENMFWYRQDPGLGLRLIYFSYDVKMKEKGDIPEGYSVSREKKERFSLILESASTNQTSMYLCASSLDLGQTDTQYFGPGTRLTVL.

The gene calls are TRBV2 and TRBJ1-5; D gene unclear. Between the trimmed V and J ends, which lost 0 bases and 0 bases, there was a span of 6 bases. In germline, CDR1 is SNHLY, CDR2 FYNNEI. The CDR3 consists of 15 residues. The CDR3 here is CASSEARYSNQPQHF. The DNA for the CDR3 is TGTGCCAGCAGTGAAGCCCGGTATAGCAATCAGCCCCAGCATTTT. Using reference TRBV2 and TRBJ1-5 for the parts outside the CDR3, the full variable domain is EPEVTQTPSHQVTQMGQEVILRCVPISNHLYFYWYRQILGQKVEFLVSFYNNEISEKSEIFDDQFSVERPDGSNFTLKIRSTKLEDSAMYFCASSEARYSNQPQHFGDGTRLSIL.

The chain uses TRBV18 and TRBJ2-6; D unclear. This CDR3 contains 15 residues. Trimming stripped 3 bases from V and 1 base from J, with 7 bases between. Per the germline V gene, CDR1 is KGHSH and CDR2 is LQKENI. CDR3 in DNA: TGTGCCAGCTCACCCCCGGAATCTGGGGCCAACGTCCTGACTTTC. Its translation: CASSPPESGANVLTF.

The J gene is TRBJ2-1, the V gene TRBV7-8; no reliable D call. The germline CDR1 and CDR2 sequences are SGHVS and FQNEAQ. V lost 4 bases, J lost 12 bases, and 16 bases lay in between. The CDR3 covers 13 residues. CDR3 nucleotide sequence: TGTGCCAGCAGCTCACGTCCCGCTGATGGGCAGTTCTTC. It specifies CASSSRPADGQFF.

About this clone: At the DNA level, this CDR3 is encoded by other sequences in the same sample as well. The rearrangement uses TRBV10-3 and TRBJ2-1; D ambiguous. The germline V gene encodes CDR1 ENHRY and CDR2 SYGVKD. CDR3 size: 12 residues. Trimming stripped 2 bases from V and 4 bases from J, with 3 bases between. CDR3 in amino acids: CAISEGYNEQFF. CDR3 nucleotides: TGTGCCATCAGTGAGGGGTACAATGAGCAGTTCTTC.

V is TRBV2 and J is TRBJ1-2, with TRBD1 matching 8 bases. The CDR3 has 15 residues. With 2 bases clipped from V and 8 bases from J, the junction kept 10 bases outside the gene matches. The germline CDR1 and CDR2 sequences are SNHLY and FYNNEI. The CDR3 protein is CASSETTGALVGYTF. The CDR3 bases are TGTGCCAGCAGTGAAACGACAGGGGCACTCGTCGGCTACACCTTC.

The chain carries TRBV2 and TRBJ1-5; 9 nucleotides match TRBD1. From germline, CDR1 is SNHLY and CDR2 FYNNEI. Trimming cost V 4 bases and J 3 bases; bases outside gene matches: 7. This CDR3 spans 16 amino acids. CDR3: CASSGDREAFNQPQHF. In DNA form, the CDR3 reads TGTGCCAGCAGTGGGGACAGGGAGGCGTTCAATCAGCCCCAGCATTTT. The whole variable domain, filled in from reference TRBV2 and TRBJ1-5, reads EPEVTQTPSHQVTQMGQEVILRCVPISNHLYFYWYRQILGQKVEFLVSFYNNEISEKSEIFDDQFSVERPDGSNFTLKIRSTKLEDSAMYFCASSGDREAFNQPQHFGDGTRLSIL.

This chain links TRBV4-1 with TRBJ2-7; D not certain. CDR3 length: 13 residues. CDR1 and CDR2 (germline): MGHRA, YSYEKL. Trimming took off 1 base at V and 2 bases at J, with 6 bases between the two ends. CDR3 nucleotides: TGCGCCAGCAGCCAAGCGGGTACCTACGAGCAGTACTTC. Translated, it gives CASSQAGTYEQYF.

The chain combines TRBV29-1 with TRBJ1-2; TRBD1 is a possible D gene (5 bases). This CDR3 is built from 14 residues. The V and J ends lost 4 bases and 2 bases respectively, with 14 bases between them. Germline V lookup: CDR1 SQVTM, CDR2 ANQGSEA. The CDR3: CSVGPAEGNYGYTF. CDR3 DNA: TGCAGCGTTGGGCCCGCCGAGGGGAACTATGGCTACACCTTC.

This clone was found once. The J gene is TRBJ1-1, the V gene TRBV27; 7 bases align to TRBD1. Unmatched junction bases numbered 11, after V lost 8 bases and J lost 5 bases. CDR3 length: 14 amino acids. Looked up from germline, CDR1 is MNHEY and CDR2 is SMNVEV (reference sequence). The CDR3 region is CASGRGAGGTEAFF. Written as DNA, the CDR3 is TGTGCCAGCGGACGGGGGGCAGGGGGGACTGAAGCTTTCTTT.

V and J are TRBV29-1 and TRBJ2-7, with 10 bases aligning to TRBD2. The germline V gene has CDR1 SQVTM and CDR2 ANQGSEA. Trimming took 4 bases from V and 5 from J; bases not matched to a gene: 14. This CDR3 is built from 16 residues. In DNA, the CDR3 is TGCAGCGTTGTTGTAGCGGGAGGAGGTCCAACCCACGAGCAGTACTTC. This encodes CSVVVAGGGPTHEQYF.

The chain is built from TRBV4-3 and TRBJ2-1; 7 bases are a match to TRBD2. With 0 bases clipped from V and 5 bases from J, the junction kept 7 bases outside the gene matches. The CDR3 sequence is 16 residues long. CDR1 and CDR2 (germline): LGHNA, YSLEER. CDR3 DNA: TGCGCCAGCAGCCAAGACCGGCGGGAGCTGAACAATGAGCAGTTCTTC. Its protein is CASSQDRRELNNEQFF.

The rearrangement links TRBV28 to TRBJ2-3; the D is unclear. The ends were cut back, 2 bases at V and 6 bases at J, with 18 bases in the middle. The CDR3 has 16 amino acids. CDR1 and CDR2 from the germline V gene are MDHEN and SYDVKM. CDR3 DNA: TGTGCCAGCAGTTTAGTTTCGTCCTCCCTCGGTGATACGCAGTATTTT. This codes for CASSLVSSSLGDTQYF.

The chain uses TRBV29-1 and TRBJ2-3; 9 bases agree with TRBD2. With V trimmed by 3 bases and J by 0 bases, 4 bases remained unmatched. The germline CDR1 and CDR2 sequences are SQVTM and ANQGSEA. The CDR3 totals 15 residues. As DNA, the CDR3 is TGCAGCGTTGAGACTAGCGGTGCTAGCACAGATACGCAGTATTTT. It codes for CSVETSGASTDTQYF.

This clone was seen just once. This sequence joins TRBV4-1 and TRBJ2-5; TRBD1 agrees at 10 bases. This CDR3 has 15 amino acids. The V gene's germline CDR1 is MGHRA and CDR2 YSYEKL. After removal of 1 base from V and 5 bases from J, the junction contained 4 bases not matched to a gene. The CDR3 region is CASSQGQGAQETQYF. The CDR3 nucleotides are TGCGCCAGCAGCCAAGGACAGGGGGCACAGGAGACCCAGTACTTC.

In nucleotides, the CDR3 is TGTGCCAGCGCAGTACGGCAGGGGATAGCCGGGGAGCTGTTTTTT. Protein sequence: CASAVRQGIAGELFF. V and J are TRBV6-1 and TRBJ2-2, with D perhaps matching TRBD1 (6 bases). Germline V gene lookup returns CDR1 MNHNS and CDR2 SASEGT. Trimming removed 8 bases from V and 6 bases from J, with 19 bases in between. This CDR3 is 15 amino acids long.

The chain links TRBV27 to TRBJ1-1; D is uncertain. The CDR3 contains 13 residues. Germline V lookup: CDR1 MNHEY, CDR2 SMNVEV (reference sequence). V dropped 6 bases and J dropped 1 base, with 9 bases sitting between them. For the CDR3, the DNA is TGTGCCAGCAGCTTCCACAGGAACACTGAAGCTTTCTTT. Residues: CASSFHRNTEAFF.